This entry lists 11 T cell receptor beta chains sequenced from one sample in a study of T cell responses to AZD1222 COVID-19 vaccine (dated by TCRdb to about 2021). Libraries were prepared through the immunoSEQ multiplex PCR assay. TCRdb re-hosts the immuneACCESS table, in-frame sequences only. Its copies lack some clones; in the studies checked, an unresolved V gene accounts for under half of them, and the cause for the rest is not known. The sample data list more than 110,000 clones, and 92% of these were observed just once. The top ten clonotypes cover about 3.8% of the sample. What this sample's time point label stands for: baseline before first vaccination. Source: peripheral blood, taken on day 0 of AZD1222 vaccination. Receptors were obtained from an adult in good health.

The rearrangement uses TRBV20-1 and TRBJ1-2; D call uncertain. The V and J ends lost 1 base and 7 bases respectively, with 7 bases between them. The CDR3 contains 11 residues. Germline CDR1 is DFQATT and CDR2 is SNEGSKA (reference sequence). The CDR3 region is CSARVGFGYTF. The DNA of the CDR3 is TGCAGTGCTAGAGTCGGGTTTGGCTACACCTTC.

The chain uses TRBV6-4 and TRBJ2-7, with TRBD2 identical over 8 bases. The CDR3 spans 16 residues. In germline, CDR1 is MRHNA, CDR2 SNTAGT. Trimming cost V 6 bases and J 4 bases; bases outside gene matches: 14. CDR3 sequence: CASRTLKRSGSYEQYF. The CDR3 DNA is TGTGCCAGCAGGACTTTGAAAAGGAGCGGGAGTTACGAGCAGTACTTC.

The table lists this clone with a count of one. The chain couples TRBV19 to TRBJ2-5; TRBD2 aligns across 14 bases. Per germline, CDR1 LNHDA and CDR2 SQIVND (reference sequence). CDR3 size: 18 residues. J was trimmed by 6 bases and V by 1 base; bases with no gene match: 10. The CDR3 DNA follows: TGTGCCAGTAGTATAGCCGCCGGGACTAGCGGGAGTCTAAAGACCCAGTACTTC. Amino acid sequence: CASSIAAGTSGSLKTQYF.

The CDR3 spells CASSLDPRVHEQYF. The CDR3 bases are TGTGCCAGCAGCTTAGATCCCCGGGTCCACGAGCAGTACTTC. The chain combines TRBV11-2 with TRBJ2-7; D gene unclear. V was clipped by 0 bases and J by 5 bases, with 11 bases between them. CDR3 length: 14 residues. Germline loops: CDR1 SGHAT, CDR2 FQNNGV.

This clone showed up just once. This chain joins TRBV6-1 and TRBJ1-4; D gene ambiguous. Germline CDR1 MNHNS, CDR2 SASEGT. CDR3 length: 13 residues. With 2 bases removed from V and 7 bases from J, the gap between germline ends came to 8 bases. CDR3 in amino acids: CASSEIGSEKLFF. CDR3 DNA sequence: TGTGCCAGCAGTGAAATCGGATCTGAAAAACTGTTTTTT.

The chain joins TRBV11-2 to TRBJ2-3, with 9 bases matching TRBD2. Trimming took 3 bases from V and 3 from J; bases not matched to a gene: 4. This CDR3 is 15 amino acids long. CDR1 SGHAT and CDR2 FQNNGV come from the germline V gene. The CDR3 spells CASSFRGRETDTQYF. In DNA, the CDR3 is TGTGCCAGCAGCTTTCGCGGGAGGGAAACAGATACGCAGTATTTT.

The V and J genes are TRBV27 and TRBJ1-4; D gene unclear. The V gene lost 3 bases and the J gene lost 8 bases, with 13 bases spanning the gap. This CDR3 region has 14 residues. Per the germline V gene, CDR1 is MNHEY and CDR2 is SMNVEV (reference sequence). The CDR3 bases are TGTGCCAGCAGTTTTCGGCAACTAGGGGAAAAACTGTTTTTT. It yields the protein CASSFRQLGEKLFF.

This rearrangement joins TRBV3-1 (or the pseudogene TRBV3-2) to TRBJ2-7, with D unclear. Germline lookup yields CDR1 LGHDT and CDR2 YNNKEL (reference sequence). CDR3 length equals 14 residues. Deletions cut 0 bases from V and 1 base from J, with 7 bases between. The CDR3 bases are TGTGCCAGCAGCCAAGACCCGACATCCTACGAGCAGTACTTC. Translation: CASSQDPTSYEQYF.

J is TRBJ2-7 and V is TRBV18, with 7 bases matching TRBD1. The CDR3 has 12 amino acids. Germline CDR1 is KGHSH and CDR2 is LQKENI. V gave up 6 bases and J gave up 6 bases; unmatched junction bases: 5. CDR3 in amino acids: CASSRTGGEQYF. The CDR3 region has the DNA TGTGCCAGCTCCCGGACAGGAGGCGAGCAGTACTTC.

The CDR3 DNA reads as TGTGCCAGCAGCCCGAGAGGGGGGACACAAATAACTAATGAAAAACTGTTTTTT. Translating gives CASSPRGGTQITNEKLFF. The rearrangement joins TRBV11-2 to TRBJ1-4; the D gene is possibly TRBD1 (6 bases). The germline V gene encodes CDR1 SGHAT and CDR2 FQNNGV. The CDR3 is 18 amino acids. The V end was cut by 5 bases, the J end by 1 base, with 20 bases between.

The chain joins TRBV5-6 to TRBJ1-4; tentative D call: TRBD1 (5 bases). The CDR3 extends over 17 amino acids. The V gene lost 3 bases and the J gene lost 7 bases, with 22 bases spanning the gap. Looked up from germline, CDR1 is SGHDT and CDR2 is YYEEEE. CDR3 sequence reads: CASSSTFHQGQGEKLFF. CDR3 DNA: TGTGCCAGCAGCTCAACCTTTCATCAGGGCCAGGGTGAAAAACTGTTTTTT.